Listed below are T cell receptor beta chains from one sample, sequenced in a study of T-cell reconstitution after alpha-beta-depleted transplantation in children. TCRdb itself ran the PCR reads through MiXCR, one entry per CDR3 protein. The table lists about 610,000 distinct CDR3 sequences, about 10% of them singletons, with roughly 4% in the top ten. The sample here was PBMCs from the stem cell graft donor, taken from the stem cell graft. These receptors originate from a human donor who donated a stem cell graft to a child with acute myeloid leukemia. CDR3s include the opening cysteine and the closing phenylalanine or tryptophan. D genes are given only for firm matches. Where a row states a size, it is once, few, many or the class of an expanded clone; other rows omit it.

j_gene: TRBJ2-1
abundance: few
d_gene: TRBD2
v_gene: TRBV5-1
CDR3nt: TGCGCCAGCAGCCTAGGGACTAGCGGGATGAATGAGCAGTTCTTC
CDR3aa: CASSLGTSGMNEQFF

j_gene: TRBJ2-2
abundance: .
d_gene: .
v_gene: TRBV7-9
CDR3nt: TGTGCCAGCAGTCGGGCCCCGAACACCGGGGAGCTGTTTTTT
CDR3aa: CASSRAPNTGELFF

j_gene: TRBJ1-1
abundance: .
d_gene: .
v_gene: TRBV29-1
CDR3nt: TGCAGCGTTGGAGGCAGGTCGGCAAGTGGAACTGAAGCTTTCTTT
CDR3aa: CSVGGRSASGTEAFF

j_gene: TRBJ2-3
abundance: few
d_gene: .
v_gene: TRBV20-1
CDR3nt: TGCAGTGCCAATGGGAAGCCTCGCACAGATACGCAGTATTTT
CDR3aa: CSANGKPRTDTQYF

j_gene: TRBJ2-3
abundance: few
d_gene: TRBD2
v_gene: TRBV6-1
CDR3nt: TGTGCCAGCAGTAATAGCGGGTCAAGCACAGATACGCAGTATTTT
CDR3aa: CASSNSGSSTDTQYF

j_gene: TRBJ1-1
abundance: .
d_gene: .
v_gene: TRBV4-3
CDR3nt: TGCGCCAGCAGCCAGACTTCGGACACTGAAGCTTTCTTT
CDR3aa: CASSQTSDTEAFF

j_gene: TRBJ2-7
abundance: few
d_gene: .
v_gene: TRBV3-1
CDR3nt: TGTGCCAGCAGCCACCTGAACCTCGAGCAGTACTTC
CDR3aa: CASSHLNLEQYF

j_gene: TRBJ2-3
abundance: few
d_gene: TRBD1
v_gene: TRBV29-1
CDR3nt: TGCAGCGTTGAATTTATGACAGGGAACACAGATACGCAGTATTTT
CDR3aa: CSVEFMTGNTDTQYF

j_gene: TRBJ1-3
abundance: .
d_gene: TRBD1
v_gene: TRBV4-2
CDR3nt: TGTGCCAGCACCGGGACAGGGAATATTGGAAACACCATATATTTT
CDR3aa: CASTGTGNIGNTIYF

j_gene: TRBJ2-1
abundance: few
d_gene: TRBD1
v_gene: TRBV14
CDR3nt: TGTGCCAGCGGGGGACAGGGACGCTCGAGCGGACAGTTCTTC
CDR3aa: CASGGQGRSSGQFF

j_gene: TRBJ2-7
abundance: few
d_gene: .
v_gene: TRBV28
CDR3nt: TGTGCCAGCAGCCCCCCCGTGGGGGCCCACCACGAGCAGTACTTC
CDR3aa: CASSPPVGAHHEQYF

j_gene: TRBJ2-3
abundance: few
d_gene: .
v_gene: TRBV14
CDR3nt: TGTGCCAGCAGGCAGGCCCGATATTCAGATACGCAGTATTTT
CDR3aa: CASRQARYSDTQYF

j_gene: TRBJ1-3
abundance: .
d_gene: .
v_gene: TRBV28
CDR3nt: TGTGCCAGCACCTCGGGACCTGAACTAGGAAACACCATATATTTT
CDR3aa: CASTSGPELGNTIYF

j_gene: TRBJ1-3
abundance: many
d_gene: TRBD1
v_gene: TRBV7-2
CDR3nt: TGTGCCAGCAGCCGGGACAGCTCCTCTGGAAACACCATATATTTT
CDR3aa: CASSRDSSSGNTIYF

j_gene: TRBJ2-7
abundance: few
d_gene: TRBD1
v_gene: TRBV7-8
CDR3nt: TGTGCCAGCAGGACGCCGGGACAGGGGGGGGAGCAGTACTTC
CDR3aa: CASRTPGQGGEQYF

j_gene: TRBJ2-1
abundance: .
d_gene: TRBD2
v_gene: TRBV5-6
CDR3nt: TGTGCCAGCAGCTTCAGGGCGGGAGGAGATGAGCAGTTCTTC
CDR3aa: CASSFRAGGDEQFF

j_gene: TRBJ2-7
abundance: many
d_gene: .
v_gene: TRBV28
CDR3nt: TGTGCCAGCATTGGGCCCTACGAGCAGTACTTC
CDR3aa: CASIGPYEQYF

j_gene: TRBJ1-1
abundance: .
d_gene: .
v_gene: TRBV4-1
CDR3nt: TGCGCCAGCAGCCATGGAGCAGGTCCTGGAAATGAAGCTTTCTTT
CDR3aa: CASSHGAGPGNEAFF

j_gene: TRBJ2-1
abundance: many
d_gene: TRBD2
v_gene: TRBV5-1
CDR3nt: TGCGCCAGCAGCTTGGGGACTAGCGGGAGGGCCAGGAATGAGCAGTTCTTC
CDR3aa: CASSLGTSGRARNEQFF

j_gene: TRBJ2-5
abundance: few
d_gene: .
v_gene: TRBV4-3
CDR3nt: TGCGCCAGCAGCCCAGGACCTCACAGGGAAGAGACCCAGTACTTC
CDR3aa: CASSPGPHREETQYF

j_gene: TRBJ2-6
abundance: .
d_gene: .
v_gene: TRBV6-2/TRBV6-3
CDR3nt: TGTGCCAGCAGTTACGTTGGGGTCCCCGGGGCCAACGTCCTGACTTTC
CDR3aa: CASSYVGVPGANVLTF

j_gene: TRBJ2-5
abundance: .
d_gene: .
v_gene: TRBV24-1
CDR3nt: TGTGCCACCAGTGACTCCCTTATAGAGACCCAGTACTTC
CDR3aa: CATSDSLIETQYF

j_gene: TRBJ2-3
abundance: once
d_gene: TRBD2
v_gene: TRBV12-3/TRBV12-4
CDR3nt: TGTGCCAGCGCAGGGACTAGCGGGAGGGCGGGCACAGATACGCAGTATTTT
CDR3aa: CASAGTSGRAGTDTQYF

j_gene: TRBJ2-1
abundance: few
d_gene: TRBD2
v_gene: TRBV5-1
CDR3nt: TGCGCCAGCAGCTTGGAAGGACTAGTGGGCGGTGAGCAGTTCTTC
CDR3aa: CASSLEGLVGGEQFF

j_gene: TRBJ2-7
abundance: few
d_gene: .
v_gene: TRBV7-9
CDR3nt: TGTGCCAGCAGCTTAAGCACAGGGAGCGACGAGCAGTACTTC
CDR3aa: CASSLSTGSDEQYF

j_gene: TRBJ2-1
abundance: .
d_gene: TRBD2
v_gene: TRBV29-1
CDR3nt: TGCAGCGTTTCAGGGACTAGCGGGAGTAGGATCTTC
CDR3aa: CSVSGTSGSRIF

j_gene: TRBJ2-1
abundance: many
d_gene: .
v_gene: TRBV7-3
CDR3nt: TGTGCCAGCAGCTTTAGGGACCAGTCCTACAATGAGCAGTTCTTC
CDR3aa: CASSFRDQSYNEQFF